Shown below are 2 T cell receptor beta chains from a single sample sequenced in a study of blood T cell repertoires in COVID-19. The table came from immunoSEQ multiplex PCR; TCRdb's copy has only in-frame clones and leaves some out. The sample records about 120,000 clones, 70% to 90% being singletons. Material: peripheral blood. The receptors originated from a woman aged 45-59 years with acute or convalescent COVID-19.

This rearrangement joins TRBV3-1 (or the pseudogene TRBV3-2) to TRBJ2-1; 8 bases map to TRBD1. The trim removed 1 base at V and 3 bases at J, leaving 5 bases unmatched. CDR1 is LGHDT and CDR2 is YNNKEL in the germline V gene (reference sequence). The CDR3 covers 16 residues. This CDR3 reads CASSQGGTGGYNEQFF. The CDR3 DNA sequence: TGTGCCAGCAGCCAAGGGGGGACAGGCGGCTACAATGAGCAGTTCTTC.

The table lists this clone with a few counts. This chain links TRBV5-1 with TRBJ2-7; a possible D gene is TRBD2 (5 bases). Trimming took 1 base from V and 2 from J, leaving 10 bases between them. This CDR3 comprises 14 residues. Looked up from germline, CDR1 is SGHRS and CDR2 is YFSETQ. CDR3 coding DNA: TGCGCCAGCAGCTTGCGGGGTCAGCCCTACGAGCAGTACTTC. Protein: CASSLRGQPYEQYF.